A single sample gave rise to the 29 T cell receptor beta chains below, sequenced in a study of cytomegalovirus exposure and HLA in healthy donors. This PCR relied on a set of 60 Vbeta primers and 13 Jbeta primers. Only in-frame clones appear in the TCRdb table, and some are missing; sequencing was by immunoSEQ multiplex PCR. The data hold some 93,000 clones, with 78% observed a single time. Specimen: PBMCs. The receptor set was obtained from a woman aged 40 to 49 in good health and CMV-seronegative.

V usage is TRBV2 and J usage is TRBJ2-4, with D maybe TRBD2 (6 bases). The CDR3 spans 15 residues. Trimming removed 5 bases from V and 3 bases from J, with 14 bases in between. From germline, CDR1 is SNHLY and CDR2 FYNNEI. Here the CDR3 reads CASSHSVGGKNIQYF. DNA of the CDR3: TGTGCCAGCAGTCACAGCGTCGGGGGCAAAAACATTCAGTACTTC.

This clone was detected only a few times. This rearrangement joins TRBV9 to TRBJ2-1, with 11 bases aligning to TRBD2. Germline values: CDR1 SGDLS, CDR2 YYNGEE. With 5 bases clipped from V and 6 bases from J, the junction kept 10 bases outside the gene matches. This CDR3 contains 16 residues. The CDR3 loop reads CASRAYSGRGANEQFF. Here the CDR3 DNA reads TGTGCCAGCAGAGCTTATAGCGGGAGGGGGGCCAATGAGCAGTTCTTC. Filled out from reference TRBV9 and TRBJ2-1, the complete variable domain reads DSGVTQTPKHLITATGQRVTLRCSPRSGDLSVYWYQQSLDQGLQFLIQYYNGEERAKGNILERFSAQQFPDLHSELNLSSLELGDSALYFCASRAYSGRGANEQFFGPGTRLTVL.

The genes are TRBV4-1 and TRBJ1-5; 8 nucleotides line up with TRBD1. V gave up 1 base and J gave up 7 bases; unmatched junction bases: 3. This CDR3 is built from 14 residues. Per the germline V gene, CDR1 is MGHRA and CDR2 is YSYEKL. The CDR3 coding sequence is TGCGCCAGCAGCCAAGTACAGGGGGGACAGCCCCAGCATTTT. It yields the protein CASSQVQGGQPQHF.

The J gene is TRBJ2-5, the V gene TRBV15, with 9 bases aligning to TRBD1. CDR1 and CDR2 from the germline V gene are LNHNV and YYDKDF (reference sequence). V dropped 3 bases and J dropped 4; count of bases not matched to a gene: 3. This CDR3 region has 14 residues. The CDR3: CATSRTGGGETQYF. For the CDR3, the DNA is TGTGCCACCAGCAGGACAGGGGGTGGAGAGACCCAGTACTTC. The variable domain in full, completed from reference TRBV15 and TRBJ2-5, reads DAMVIQNPRYQVTQFGKPVTLSCSQTLNHNVMYWYQQKSSQAPKLLFHYYDKDFNNEADTPDNFQSRRPNTSFCFLDIRSPGLGDTAMYLCATSRTGGGETQYFGPGTRLLVL.

The rearrangement links TRBV5-6 to TRBJ2-7, with TRBD1 identical over 9 bases. Germline values: CDR1 SGHDT, CDR2 YYEEEE. CDR3 length equals 15 residues. Trimming at V came to 4 bases and at J to 2 bases, leaving 7 bases not matched to a gene. In DNA, the CDR3 is TGTGCCAGCAGCGGGGGGGACAGGGATCCCTACGAGCAGTACTTC. As protein: CASSGGDRDPYEQYF.

The chain carries TRBV7-9 and TRBJ2-7; possible D gene TRBD1, 5 bases. Germline-derived CDR1 and CDR2 are SEHNR and FQNEAQ (reference sequence). The CDR3 has 15 residues. Trimming removed 6 bases from V and 2 bases from J, with 17 bases in between. This CDR3 is CASRILSRATYEQYF. DNA of the CDR3: TGTGCCAGCAGAATACTTAGCAGGGCAACCTACGAGCAGTACTTC.

The V call is TRBV27, the J call TRBJ2-3; no clear D. CDR3 length: 11 residues. V was trimmed by 2 bases and J by 9 bases, leaving 6 bases between them. CDR1 and CDR2 (germline): MNHEY, SMNVEV (reference sequence). Written as DNA, the CDR3 is TGTGCCAGCAGTTTAACCGGGACGCAGTATTTT. Amino acids: CASSLTGTQYF.

The CDR3 sequence is CASSPDNGYGYTF. Written as DNA, the CDR3 is TGTGCCAGCAGCCCGGACAATGGTTATGGCTACACCTTC. This chain joins TRBV7-9 and TRBJ1-2, with D possibly TRBD1 on 5 matching bases. V lost 5 bases and J lost 5, with 12 bases in between. Germline CDR1 is SEHNR and CDR2 is FQNEAQ (reference sequence). The CDR3 spans 13 residues.

This chain connects TRBV6-4 to TRBJ1-6; D is perhaps TRBD1 (6 bases). The V end was cut by 0 bases, the J end by 5 bases, with 14 bases between. The germline CDR1 and CDR2 sequences are MRHNA and SNTAGT. The CDR3 is 17 residues long. The CDR3 loop is CASSDSFRGRDNSPLHF. CDR3 bases: TGTGCCAGCAGTGACTCTTTCAGGGGCCGTGATAATTCACCCCTCCACTTT.

The chain carries TRBV13 and TRBJ2-7, with TRBD1 matching 10 bases. Trimming cost V 0 bases and J 2 bases; bases outside gene matches: 13. Germline V lookup: CDR1 PRHDT, CDR2 FYEKMQ (reference sequence). The CDR3 spans 19 residues. CDR3 coding DNA: TGTGCCAGCAGCTTAGGAGACAGGGGGCGCCCTAGCGGAGCCTACGAGCAGTACTTC. The encoded protein is CASSLGDRGRPSGAYEQYF.

CDR3 in amino acids: CASRDRVQLTGNTIYF. CDR3 coding DNA: TGTGCCAGCAGGGACAGGGTTCAGCTGACTGGAAACACCATATATTTT. V and J are TRBV27 and TRBJ1-3, with 8 bases that match TRBD1. The CDR3 extends over 16 amino acids. V shed 6 bases, J shed 2 bases, and the junction held 9 bases outside the gene matches. Looked up from germline, CDR1 is MNHEY and CDR2 is SMNVEV (reference sequence).

The chain links TRBV6-5 to TRBJ1-1; weak D call: TRBD1 (5 bases). V gave up 2 bases and J gave up 4 bases, with 8 bases separating them. CDR3 length: 13 amino acids. CDR1 MNHEY and CDR2 SVGAGI come from the germline V gene. CDR3 DNA sequence: TGTGCCAGCAGTTACCCGACAGCCACTGAAGCTTTCTTT. This encodes CASSYPTATEAFF.

The chain recombines TRBV28 with TRBJ2-3; 9 nucleotides match TRBD2. CDR1 and CDR2 from the germline V gene are MDHEN and SYDVKM. With 5 bases clipped from V and 1 base from J, the junction kept 1 base outside the gene matches. This CDR3 comprises 14 residues. The CDR3 region is CASSRTSGTDTQYF. The CDR3 DNA follows: TGTGCCAGCAGTAGGACTAGCGGCACAGATACGCAGTATTTT.

The chain links TRBV19 to TRBJ2-7, with 9 bases identical to TRBD1. Germline-derived CDR1 and CDR2 are LNHDA and SQIVND (reference sequence). This CDR3 contains 12 residues. V lost 9 bases, J lost 5 bases, and 5 bases stayed unmatched. CDR3: CASGQGYNEQYF. CDR3 nucleotide sequence: TGTGCCAGCGGACAGGGGTACAACGAGCAGTACTTC.

The chain has TRBV7-9 and TRBJ2-3, with TRBD2 as a possible D gene (6 bases). This CDR3 spans 13 amino acids. Germline loops: CDR1 SEHNR, CDR2 FQNEAQ (reference sequence). The V end lost 8 bases, the J end lost 7 bases, and 16 bases lay between the germline ends. CDR3 amino acids: CASGISGANTQYF. For the CDR3, the DNA is TGTGCCAGCGGGATTTCGGGAGCAAATACGCAGTATTTT.

CDR3 sequence reads: CASSQEWSTGTEAFF. The CDR3 coding sequence is TGCGCCAGCAGCCAAGAATGGAGTACGGGCACTGAAGCTTTCTTT. J is TRBJ1-1 and V is TRBV4-1; D not certain. The CDR3 length is 15 residues. V shed 0 bases and J shed 4 bases, with 12 bases lying between them. Germline V gene sequence: CDR1 MGHRA, CDR2 YSYEKL.

V and J are TRBV27 and TRBJ2-5; 7 nucleotides line up with TRBD1. This CDR3 is 15 amino acids long. V trimming: 3 bases; J trimming: 2 bases; junction bases outside the gene matches: 6. CDR1 is MNHEY and CDR2 is SMNVEV in the germline V gene (reference sequence). CDR3 DNA sequence: TGTGCCAGCAGTTTTCGGACAGGAGTACAAGAGACCCAGTACTTC. It yields the protein CASSFRTGVQETQYF.

The chain uses TRBV11-2 and TRBJ1-1, with unresolved D. The CDR3 has 15 residues. Trimming cost V 2 bases and J 0 bases, with 10 bases left between them. In germline, CDR1 is SGHAT, CDR2 FQNNGV. The DNA of the CDR3 is TGTGCCAGCAGCTTATTGGGCATCATGAACACTGAAGCTTTCTTT. It specifies CASSLLGIMNTEAFF.

The rearrangement joins TRBV7-3 to TRBJ2-1; 15 bases fit TRBD2. Germline values: CDR1 SGHTA, CDR2 FQGTGA. V lost 5 bases, J lost 0 bases, and 8 bases stayed unmatched. CDR3 size: 19 residues. The CDR3 loop is CASSPWTSGRGSSYNEQFF. The CDR3 bases are TGTGCCAGCAGCCCCTGGACTAGCGGGAGGGGAAGCTCCTACAATGAGCAGTTCTTC.

Only a few counts were recorded for this clone. V and J are TRBV6-1 and TRBJ2-7; D call uncertain. V was cut by 4 bases and J by 0 bases, with 13 bases left in between. The CDR3 spans 15 residues. Germline loops: CDR1 MNHNS, CDR2 SASEGT. The CDR3 sequence is CASSGLPDGSYEQYF. CDR3 DNA sequence: TGTGCCAGCAGTGGACTCCCCGACGGCTCCTACGAGCAGTACTTC.

The chain employs TRBV5-1 and TRBJ2-7; 8 bases map to TRBD2. Germline CDR1 reads SGHRS; CDR2 reads YFSETQ. The trim removed 6 bases at V and 3 bases at J, leaving 8 bases unmatched. The CDR3 is made up of 14 amino acids. The DNA of the CDR3 is TGCGCCAGCACCCCAGCGGGAGCTATCTACGAGCAGTACTTC. Protein: CASTPAGAIYEQYF. Combining the CDR3 with reference TRBV5-1 and TRBJ2-7 gives the whole variable domain KAGVTQTPRYLIKTRGQQVTLSCSPISGHRSVSWYQQTPGQGLQFLFEYFSETQRNKGNFPGRFSGRQFSNSRSEMNVSTLELGDSALYLCASTPAGAIYEQYFGPGTRLTVT.

This chain joins TRBV10-3 and TRBJ2-1; D ambiguous. Trimming shortened V by 4 bases and J by 1 base, and 8 bases separated the two germline ends. This CDR3 contains 14 residues. Germline values: CDR1 ENHRY, CDR2 SYGVKD. CDR3 in amino acids: CAISGSLSYNEQFF. CDR3 coding DNA: TGTGCCATCAGTGGGAGTCTGTCCTACAATGAGCAGTTCTTC.

V is TRBV6-6 and J is TRBJ1-4; 7 bases are a match to TRBD1. Germline V CDR1 and CDR2: MNHNY, SVGAGI (reference sequence). The CDR3 consists of 14 residues. J gave up 3 bases and V 6 bases, and 4 bases lay outside the gene matches. The CDR3 loop reads CASRGTAANEKLFF. The CDR3 DNA reads as TGTGCCAGCAGGGGGACAGCGGCTAATGAAAAACTGTTTTTT.

This chain joins TRBV19 and TRBJ2-2, with a tentative D call TRBD2 (5 bases). The CDR3 is made up of 16 amino acids. In germline, CDR1 is LNHDA, CDR2 SQIVND (reference sequence). Trimming took 1 base from V and 6 from J, leaving 15 bases between them. The CDR3 bases are TGTGCCAGTAGTATAGGCACGACGCGGGTGGCCGGGGAGCTGTTTTTT. Translated, it gives CASSIGTTRVAGELFF.

This chain links TRBV6-6 with TRBJ2-3, with 8 bases identical to TRBD2. The CDR3 is 14 residues long. Looked up from germline, CDR1 is MNHNY and CDR2 is SVGAGI (reference sequence). V lost 6 bases, J lost 3 bases, and 5 bases stayed unmatched. The CDR3: CASRTRGRTDTQYF. CDR3 coding DNA: TGTGCCAGCAGAACCCGCGGGAGGACAGATACGCAGTATTTT.

The V gene is TRBV6-5, the J gene TRBJ2-7, with a tentative D call TRBD2 (5 bases). The length of the CDR3 is 14 residues. Germline V CDR1 and CDR2: MNHEY, SVGAGI. The V end lost 2 bases, the J end lost 1 base, and 9 bases lay between the germline ends. The DNA for the CDR3 is TGTGCCAGCAGTTACCAGTCGGGGTCCTACGAGCAGTACTTC. It is translated as CASSYQSGSYEQYF.

The gene calls are TRBV6-5 and TRBJ2-1; D possibly corresponds to TRBD1 (5 bases). The CDR3 covers 14 residues. Per germline, CDR1 MNHEY and CDR2 SVGAGI. V was cut by 6 bases and J by 3 bases, with 12 bases left in between. CDR3 DNA: TGTGCCAGCAGGACAATCGACAGCTACAATGAGCAGTTCTTC. This codes for CASRTIDSYNEQFF.

The V and J genes are TRBV5-1 and TRBJ1-1; D is perhaps TRBD1 (5 bases). The germline V and J ends were trimmed by 0 bases and 5 bases, with 11 bases remaining between them. CDR3 size: 14 residues. In germline, CDR1 is SGHRS, CDR2 YFSETQ. CDR3 loop: CASSLDAGGTEAFF. CDR3 DNA sequence: TGCGCCAGCAGCTTGGACGCCGGGGGGACTGAAGCTTTCTTT.

The chain is built from TRBV2 and TRBJ2-7; D uncertain. Per the germline V gene, CDR1 is SNHLY and CDR2 is FYNNEI. The CDR3 consists of 12 residues. V lost 4 bases and J lost 4, with 8 bases in between. This CDR3 reads CASSGRYYEQYF. The CDR3 bases are TGTGCCAGCAGTGGCAGATATTACGAGCAGTACTTC.